This T cell receptor (beta chain) stems from a study of blood T cell repertoires in COVID-19. About the study: From the United States, Italy and Spain came samples of acute and convalescent COVID-19.

The study recruited people aged 18 to 89 years across 20 to 30 US areas. The study counted Cohort 3 donors as recovered given two negative PCRs, clearance, or symptom resolution. Germline CDR1 MNHEY, CDR2 SMNVEV (reference sequence). This CDR3 spans 19 amino acids. The J segment lost 0 bases and the V segment lost 5 bases, leaving 15 bases of the junction unmatched. Data came from immunoSEQ multiplex PCR; TCRdb stores just in-frame clones and leaves some out. The table lists 180,000 or so clones, roughly 88% of them singletons, with over 10% in the top ten. The source of this sequence is a woman aged 60 to 75 who had recovered from COVID-19. The chain links TRBV27 to TRBJ2-1, with 8 bases aligning to TRBD1. The sample was PBMCs or T cells enriched from blood (not recorded which). The CDR3 loop is CASSPMAWGQESSYNEQFF. Here the CDR3 DNA reads TGTGCCAGCAGTCCTATGGCTTGGGGACAGGAGAGCTCCTACAATGAGCAGTTCTTC.